This T cell receptor (beta chain) was retrieved from a study of blood T cell repertoires in COVID-19. Study context: Specimens from acute and convalescent COVID-19 originated in the United States, Italy and Spain.

Here immunoSEQ multiplex PCR was the method, and the copy in TCRdb shows in-frame clones only, minus some. The sample includes 250,000 to 300,000 clones, about 88% of them seen just once. There are 16 residues in the CDR3. The junction had 5 bases not matched to a gene; V was cut back by 4 bases and J by 0 bases. CDR1 and CDR2 from the germline V gene are SGHRS and YFSETQ. This clone was recorded only once. The TCR comes from an older woman with COVID-19, enrolled during active disease. What was sequenced was peripheral blood. This chain links TRBV5-1 with TRBJ2-2, with 8 nucleotides matching TRBD2. The CDR3 DNA follows: TGCGCCAGCAGCACCAGCGGGGGCTCGAACACCGGGGAGCTGTTTTTT. Residues: CASSTSGGSNTGELFF.